The following is a T cell receptor beta chain sequence with its context. V was cut by 4 bases and J by 5 bases, with 12 bases left in between. CDR3 size: 15 residues. The germline gives CDR1 LGHDT, CDR2 YNNKEL (reference sequence). Some clones are missing from TCRdb's copy, which holds only in-frame ones; the method was immunoSEQ multiplex PCR. The top ten hold 28% of the sample, which has about 70,000 clones, roughly four fifths seen once. These data originate in a study of blood T cell repertoires in COVID-19. The sequence was obtained from an elderly woman with active or convalescent COVID-19. The sequenced material came from peripheral blood. The J gene is TRBJ1-6, the V gene TRBV3-1 (or the pseudogene TRBV3-2); TRBD1 is a possible D gene (5 bases). The CDR3 DNA is TGTGCCAGCAGCCCGCAGGGAGGCCATAATTCACCCCTCCACTTT. Residues: CASSPQGGHNSPLHF.